This note documents a single T cell receptor beta chain sequence. Its antigen is unknown. No base quality values were provided; no much bigger clone lies one nucleotide off. The time point label, read with the paper, signifies: about 28 days (+/-7) after the second vaccine dose. Because spike-specific TCR depth and breadth did not differ between the two schedules, AZD1222 recipients who got a second dose at roughly 4 weeks were pooled with those who got a second dose at roughly 12 weeks. Samples from vaccinated people were obtained from the UK trials COV001 and COV002, which included a single-blind randomized controlled phase 2/3 trial of AZD1222 (ChAdOx1 nCoV-19) in healthy adults. Trial participant PBMC samples were collected at day 0 and day 28 after the second dose for TCRbeta chain sequencing. This record belongs to a study of T cell responses to AZD1222 COVID-19 vaccine (dated by TCRdb to about 2021). In terms of the full investigation: A total of under 250 trial participants underwent TCR sequencing, of whom 200 to 220 had received two doses of AZD1222 and about 25 had received two doses of the MenACWY control vaccine. Trial participants were enrolled by age into subgroups of 18-55, 56-69 and 70-plus years, and around 150, 29 and 61 TCR-sequenced participants, respectively, were included in these subgroups. Study-wide conclusions, independent of this receptor: Only a handful of AZD1222 recipients were SARS-CoV-2 seropositive at baseline, limiting conclusions about previously exposed vaccinees. Because no day 14 peak-response samples were available, the repertoires could be characterized only after the peak T cell response. The 56-69-year group was small, and its depth increase did not reach significance, likely because of low power. Participants were mostly white British, with more females than males. The authors suggested clonal diversity may have been underestimated. After two AZD1222 doses, both the breadth and the depth of spike-specific TCRs were significantly higher than at day 0 and than in MenACWY recipients. Nearly half of unique spike-specific TCRs reportedly recognized epitopes outside regions mutated in the B.1.351 and B.1.1.7 variants. Vaccine-associated CD4 TCRs spanned the whole spike protein, with dominant responses in regions 160-218 and 743-854.

According to the germline V gene, CDR1 reads SGHTA and CDR2 reads FQGTGA. The CDR3 sequence holds 17 residues, the cysteine and phenylalanine included. The kept DNA is CDR3 alone, 51 bases in frame from the first base. From V the trimming removes 5 bases and from J it removes 0 bases, while the gene matches leave 7 bases of the junction unaccounted for. The CDR3 regions of human TCRbeta chains were analyzed by immunosequencing. Per the authors' processing: Repertoire TCRs were checked for matches against a reference library of SARS-CoV-2-specific TCRs that had been generated using the MIRA antigen-specificity platform. Breadth was defined as the fraction of unique TCRs that were SARS-CoV-2-associated. Depth was defined as the fraction of total T cells that were SARS-CoV-2-associated. Each spike-specific TCR was assigned to its reactive spike region and to a CD4 or CD8 class using the MIRA data. Log10-transformed breadth and depth values were compared by one-way ANOVA with Sidak's multiple comparisons tests. The clones in this table, taken by TCRdb from immuneACCESS, are in-frame only. Not every clone is retained; where verified, under half of the shortfall comes from an unresolved V gene, and the cause of the rest is unknown. D and trimming were read from the DNA, whereas the V and J calls and clone size are those reported in that table. The sample table records about 150,000 clones; 90% of these occur just once. The ten largest clones represent around 6.3% of the sample.

The V and J segments used are TRBV7-3 and TRBJ2-2, with 9 central nucleotides matching TRBD1. This TCR was recovered from an adult who received the AZD1222 COVID-19 vaccine. The sequenced sample was peripheral blood, obtained 28 days after the second AZD1222 dose. Here is the DNA: TGTGCCAGCAGCCCACCGGACAGGGGTGCGAACACCGGGGAGCTGTTTTTT. It translates to CASSPPDRGANTGELFF.